This is a list of T cell receptor beta chains from one sample in a study of graft-versus-host responses after intestinal transplantation. These receptors' targets are unknown. This table comes from immunoSEQ multiplex PCR, and its TCRdb copy is limited to in-frame clones, with some not included. The table lists tens of thousands of clones, 85% to 95% of them singletons, with roughly 0.21% in the top ten. The sequencing used unstimulated CD8+ T cells sorted from spleen or lymph node cells, collected before transplant. The receptors come from a human donor who was the organ donor for an intestinal transplant. CDR3s include the opening cysteine and the closing phenylalanine or tryptophan. Each record gives: J gene, clone size, D gene, V gene, CDR3 protein, CDR3 DNA. D genes are given only for firm matches. Expanded clones are given a class, and other clones once, few, many or no size at all.

J: TRBJ2-7; size: -; D: TRBD2; V: TRBV4-1; CDR3: CASSHTSGDYEQYF; DNA: TGCGCCAGCAGCCATACTAGCGGGGACTACGAGCAGTACTTC
J: TRBJ2-7; size: -; D: -; V: TRBV7-8; CDR3: CASSPRGGDASYEQYF; DNA: TGTGCCAGCAGCCCAAGGGGGGGGGATGCTTCCTACGAGCAGTACTTC
J: TRBJ1-2; size: -; D: TRBD1; V: TRBV28; CDR3: CASSQIAGQGAPGYTF; DNA: TGTGCCAGCAGCCAGATAGCCGGACAGGGGGCGCCTGGCTACACCTTC
J: TRBJ1-4; size: -; D: -; V: TRBV9; CDR3: CASSAPGGDNEKLFF; DNA: TGTGCCAGCAGCGCTCCCGGTGGGGATAATGAAAAACTGTTTTTT
J: TRBJ2-5; size: -; D: -; V: TRBV4-1; CDR3: CASSQVVGLAGAIPIRQETQYF; DNA: TGCGCCAGCAGCCAAGTTGTCGGTCTCGCGGGGGCCATCCCGATACGACAAGAGACCCAGTACTTC
J: TRBJ2-5; size: -; D: -; V: TRBV28; CDR3: CASSPIATTELETQYF; DNA: TGTGCCAGCAGTCCCATCGCGACCACGGAACTAGAGACCCAGTACTTC
J: TRBJ1-5; size: -; D: TRBD1; V: TRBV7-6; CDR3: CASSPYPPQGQADQPQHF; DNA: TGTGCCAGCAGCCCGTACCCTCCGCAAGGACAGGCAGATCAGCCCCAGCACTTT
J: TRBJ2-7; size: once; D: TRBD1; V: TRBV7-9; CDR3: CASSPGQSYEQYF; DNA: TGTGCCAGCAGCCCGGGACAGTCCTACGAGCAGTACTTC
J: TRBJ2-5; size: -; D: TRBD1; V: TRBV25-1; CDR3: CASSAGTGFGETQYF; DNA: TGTGCCAGCAGTGCCGGGACAGGGTTCGGAGAGACCCAGTACTTC
J: TRBJ2-5; size: -; D: TRBD2; V: TRBV7-9; CDR3: CASSLGGAGGYQETQYF; DNA: TGTGCCAGCAGCTTAGGTGGAGCGGGGGGGTACCAAGAGACCCAGTACTTC
J: TRBJ1-1; size: -; D: -; V: TRBV6-6; CDR3: CASSYVGATEAFF; DNA: TGTGCCAGCAGTTACGTAGGGGCAACTGAAGCTTTCTTT
J: TRBJ2-7; size: -; D: -; V: TRBV28; CDR3: CASSWADGPSYEQYF; DNA: TGTGCCAGCAGCTGGGCTGATGGCCCCTCCTACGAGCAGTACTTC
J: TRBJ1-5; size: -; D: -; V: TRBV7-9; CDR3: CASSLVQVEGSNQPQHF; DNA: TGTGCCAGCAGCTTAGTGCAGGTTGAAGGAAGCAATCAGCCCCAGCATTTT
J: TRBJ2-2; size: -; D: -; V: TRBV27; CDR3: CASSLTGGQGELFF; DNA: TGTGCCAGCAGTTTAACCGGGGGTCAGGGGGAGCTGTTTTTT
J: TRBJ2-1; size: -; D: TRBD1; V: TRBV25-1; CDR3: CASSDRQGAYYNEQFF; DNA: TGTGCCAGCAGCGATCGACAGGGGGCTTACTACAATGAGCAGTTCTTC
J: TRBJ2-1; size: -; D: TRBD1; V: TRBV30; CDR3: CAWMRTGVPYNEQFF; DNA: TGTGCCTGGATGAGGACAGGGGTCCCCTACAATGAGCAGTTCTTC